The 28 T cell receptor beta chains in this list originate from one sample, sequenced in a study of early T cells in non-severe SARS-CoV-2 infection (dated by TCRdb to the early 2020s). The method was 5' RACE. Instrument used: NextSeq 500. TCRdb handled the public reads itself, with Q25 trimming in fastp and clone calling in MiXCR, and kept productive beta chains. Entries are consolidated by CDR3 protein sequence, retaining the most common genes and DNA. The sample has tens of thousands of distinct CDR3 sequences on record, nearly 5.5% of them singletons. The ten largest clones add up to around a tenth of the sample. The material sequenced was whole blood. The receptor set was obtained from an adult who was a healthcare worker with PCR-confirmed SARS-CoV-2 infection or an uninfected control (not recorded which).

This clonotype was seen only a few times. The chain links TRBV24-1 to TRBJ2-7; D perhaps matches TRBD1 (6 bases). From germline, CDR1 is KGHDR and CDR2 SFDVKD. The ends were cut back, 1 base at V and 6 bases at J, with 18 bases in the middle. The length of the CDR3 is 16 residues. DNA of the CDR3: TGTGCCACCAGTGATTTCCCGACAGGAACCTCACGCGAGCAGTACGTC. Amino acid sequence: CATSDFPTGTSREQYV.

This clonotype occurred a few times. The V gene is TRBV5-4, the J gene TRBJ2-2, with 8 bases matching TRBD2. Unmatched junction bases numbered 8, after V lost 4 bases and J lost 3 bases. The CDR3 contains 16 residues. CDR1 SGHNT and CDR2 YYREEE come from the germline V gene (reference sequence). Written as DNA, the CDR3 is TGTGCCAGCAGCACCCCGGGGGGGCGGGACACCGGGGAGCTGTTTTTT. Translated: CASSTPGGRDTGELFF.

This clonotype was counted many times. This chain joins TRBV7-2 and TRBJ1-2, with unresolved D. Per germline, CDR1 SGHTA and CDR2 FQGNSA. V was trimmed by 1 base and J by 7 bases, leaving 4 bases between them. The CDR3 length is 11 residues. The CDR3 sequence: CASSLDSGYTF. DNA of the CDR3: TGTGCCAGCAGCTTAGACAGTGGCTACACCTTC.

This clonotype was recorded at least ten times. The chain is built from TRBV3-1 and TRBJ1-6; perhaps TRBD1 as D (6 bases). This CDR3 is 14 amino acids long. Germline V gene sequence: CDR1 LGHDT, CDR2 YNNKEL (reference sequence). Trimming cost V 3 bases and J 7 bases, with 10 bases left between them. The CDR3 DNA reads TGTGCCAGCAGCCAGGGACACAGGAATTCACCCCTCCACTTT. This encodes CASSQGHRNSPLHF.

This clonotype was picked up many times. The chain has TRBV7-9 and TRBJ2-3; 8 bases map to TRBD2. CDR1 and CDR2 from the germline V gene are SEHNR and FQNEAQ (reference sequence). The CDR3 length is 12 residues. The V and J ends lost 5 bases and 10 bases, in that order; junction bases with no gene match: 5. This CDR3 is CASSATSVAQYF. The CDR3 nucleotides are TGTGCCAGCAGCGCGACTAGCGTGGCGCAGTATTTT. Filled out from reference TRBV7-9 and TRBJ2-3, the complete variable domain reads DTGVSQNPRHKITKRGQNVTFRCDPISEHNRLYWYRQTLGQGPEFLTYFQNEAQLEKSRLLSDRFSAERPKGSFSTLEIQRTEQGDSAMYLCASSATSVAQYFGPGTRLTVL.

In this sample, this clonotype turned up many times. CDR3: CSARDTGVVVQPQHF. CDR3 coding DNA: TGCAGTGCTAGAGATACAGGGGTAGTGGTTCAGCCCCAGCATTTT. This chain links TRBV20-1 with TRBJ1-5; TRBD1 agrees at 7 bases. With 0 bases clipped from V and 6 bases from J, the junction kept 8 bases outside the gene matches. Germline CDR1 is DFQATT and CDR2 is SNEGSKA (reference sequence). CDR3 length equals 15 residues.

This clonotype was counted at least ten times. This chain links TRBV9 with TRBJ2-1; 8 nucleotides line up with TRBD2. The CDR3 totals 15 residues. Per germline, CDR1 SGDLS and CDR2 YYNGEE. Trimming took 1 base from V and 0 from J; bases not matched to a gene: 0. DNA of the CDR3: TGTGCCAGCAGCGTAAGCGGGAGCTCCTACAATGAGCAGTTCTTC. This encodes CASSVSGSSYNEQFF.

This clonotype appeared a few times. This rearrangement joins TRBV6-6 to TRBJ1-3; D is uncertain. This CDR3 spans 16 amino acids. Trimming removed 0 bases at V and 0 bases at J, with 9 bases between. Per germline, CDR1 MNHNY and CDR2 SVGAGI (reference sequence). The CDR3 spells CASSYSATYSGNTIYF. CDR3 sequence (DNA): TGTGCCAGCAGTTACTCAGCGACCTACTCTGGAAACACCATATATTTT.

This clonotype is labeled as medium-sized (0.01 to 0.1%). The chain joins TRBV6-1 to TRBJ2-1; 8 bases map to TRBD2. Germline values: CDR1 MNHNS, CDR2 SASEGT. J lost 7 bases, V lost 7 bases, and 9 bases had no gene match. CDR3 length equals 14 residues. The chain's CDR3 is CASKVAGWMNEQFF. CDR3 sequence (DNA): TGTGCCAGCAAGGTAGCGGGATGGATGAATGAGCAGTTCTTC.

The chain employs TRBV27 and TRBJ2-4; TRBD1 aligns across 12 bases. V lost 0 bases and J lost 8; bases outside the gene matches: 5. The CDR3 runs 16 residues. CDR1 and CDR2 from the germline V gene are MNHEY and SMNVEV (reference sequence). CDR3 coding DNA: TGTGCCAGCAGTTTATCCGGGACAGGGGGCAGGGACATTCAGTACTTC. Translated: CASSLSGTGGRDIQYF.

This clonotype is categorized as medium-sized. The genes are TRBV3-1 and TRBJ2-1, with a possible D match to TRBD2 (5 bases). Germline-derived CDR1 and CDR2 are LGHDT and YNNKEL (reference sequence). Trimming pared 1 base from V and 6 bases from J, leaving 13 bases between. The CDR3 loop spans 15 amino acids. CDR3 protein: CASSQARERFNEQFF. The CDR3, as DNA: TGTGCCAGCAGCCAAGCTCGGGAAAGGTTCAATGAGCAGTTCTTC.

This clonotype was detected only a few times. V gene TRBV5-4 combines with J gene TRBJ2-7, with 8 positions matching TRBD2. From germline, CDR1 is SGHNT and CDR2 YYREEE (reference sequence). The CDR3 has 15 amino acids. The V and J ends lost 0 bases and 4 bases, in that order; junction bases with no gene match: 6. CDR3: CASSLESGGVYEQYV. CDR3 nucleotide sequence: TGTGCCAGCAGCTTGGAATCCGGGGGGGTGTACGAGCAGTACGTC.

This clonotype appeared many times. The chain employs TRBV5-8 and TRBJ1-1; no clear D gene. V dropped 2 bases and J dropped 7 bases, with 15 bases sitting between them. Germline V lookup: CDR1 SGHTS, CDR2 YDEGEE. The CDR3 sequence is 14 residues long. The CDR3 protein is CASSLGEGYGEAFF. The DNA of the CDR3 is TGTGCCAGCAGCTTAGGAGAAGGGTACGGTGAAGCTTTCTTT.

This sequence joins TRBV28 and TRBJ2-6; TRBD1 might be the D (5 bases). CDR1 and CDR2 (germline): MDHEN, SYDVKM. This CDR3 contains 15 residues. With 2 bases removed from V and 0 bases from J, the gap between germline ends came to 5 bases. The CDR3 sequence: CASSLGASGANVLTF. The CDR3 coding sequence is TGTGCCAGCAGTTTAGGGGCCTCTGGGGCCAACGTCCTGACTTTC.

This clonotype occurred many times. V and J are TRBV6-2 or TRBV6-3 and TRBJ1-1, with no clear D. V gave up 2 bases and J gave up 5 bases, with 6 bases separating them. The CDR3 spans 12 residues. Germline V lookup: CDR1 MNHEY, CDR2 SVGEGT. The DNA of the CDR3 is TGTGCCAGCAGTTACGAAAGGACTGAAGCTTTCTTT. Its protein product is CASSYERTEAFF.

This chain links TRBV9 with TRBJ2-7, with TRBD1 matching over 7 bases. Germline CDR1 is SGDLS and CDR2 is YYNGEE. The CDR3 consists of 15 residues. J lost 0 bases, V lost 4 bases, and 7 bases had no gene match. The CDR3 nucleotides are TGTGCCAGCAGCCTAACTACAGGGGCCTCCTACGAGCAGTACTTC. It specifies CASSLTTGASYEQYF.

In its sample, this clonotype was seen many times. V usage is TRBV27 and J usage is TRBJ1-5; TRBD1 agrees at 10 bases. This CDR3 comprises 14 residues. V gave up 5 bases and J gave up 6 bases; unmatched junction bases: 4. Germline V gene data show CDR1 as MNHEY and CDR2 as SMNVEV (reference sequence). CDR3 sequence (DNA): TGTGCCAGCAGTCAAAGGACAGGGGGTCAGCCCCAGCATTTT. This codes for CASSQRTGGQPQHF.

In its sample, this clonotype was seen many times. At one end, the junction sequence differs from germline, possibly due to a read error. This chain joins TRBV18 and TRBJ2-1; D not resolved. The CDR3 is made up of 13 amino acids. Germline V gives CDR1 KGHSH, CDR2 LQKENI. The CDR3 here is CASSPPSYNEQFF. CDR3 nucleotides: TGTGCCAGCTCGCCACCGTCCTACAATGAGCAGTTCTTC. The whole variable domain, filled in from reference TRBV18 and TRBJ2-1, reads NAGVMQNPRHLVRRRGQEARLRCSPMKGHSHVYWYRQLPEEGLKFMVYLQKENIIDESGMPKERFSAEFPKEGPSILRIQQVVRGDSAAYFCASSPPSYNEQFFGPGTRLTVL.

This clonotype was recorded many times. This sequence joins TRBV20-1 and TRBJ2-6; D is unresolved. CDR3 length equals 13 residues. Germline V gene sequence: CDR1 DFQATT, CDR2 SNEGSKA (reference sequence). The V end lost 2 bases, the J end lost 4 bases, and 6 bases lay between the germline ends. Here the CDR3 DNA reads TGCAGTGCTAGACTCGGAGGGGCCAACGTCCTGACTTTC. Translating gives CSARLGGANVLTF.

As for this clonotype: A read error is possible here, since a much larger clone lies one base away. The rearrangement joins TRBV7-2 to TRBJ2-3; 9 bases are shared with TRBD2. Germline CDR1 SGHTA, CDR2 FQGNSA. Trimming took 9 bases from V and 1 from J; bases not matched to a gene: 8. This CDR3 has 15 residues. The CDR3, as DNA: TGTGCCAGAAGCCAAGCGGGAGGAGGCACAGATACGCAGTATTTT. Translating it yields CARSQAGGGTDTQYF.

In its sample, this clonotype was seen many times. This chain connects TRBV6-4 to TRBJ2-1; 7 nucleotides match TRBD1. The CDR3 runs 14 residues. The germline V gene encodes CDR1 MRHNA and CDR2 SNTAGT. Germline trimming cut 2 bases from V and 6 bases from J; bases unmatched to any gene: 4. The CDR3 region is CASSDGTEGNEQFF. The CDR3 bases are TGTGCCAGCAGTGACGGGACAGAGGGCAATGAGCAGTTCTTC.

This clonotype was recorded at least ten times. The V and J genes are TRBV4-2 and TRBJ2-1; 10 nucleotides align to TRBD2. Trimming cost V 1 base and J 4 bases; bases outside gene matches: 1. The CDR3 runs to 15 residues. Germline lookup yields CDR1 LGHNA and CDR2 YNFKEQ. The CDR3 region is CASSQGLAGYNEQFF. CDR3 coding DNA: TGTGCCAGCAGCCAAGGACTAGCGGGTTACAATGAGCAGTTCTTC.

The sample holds many counts of this clonotype. The chain has TRBV5-5 and TRBJ1-6, with D unclear. There are 14 residues in the CDR3. Germline V gives CDR1 SGHKS, CDR2 YYEKEE (reference sequence). The germline V and J ends were trimmed by 5 bases and 7 bases, with 13 bases remaining between them. CDR3 amino acids: CASRRPGSNSPLHF. CDR3 DNA sequence: TGTGCCAGCAGACGACCGGGATCAAATTCACCCCTCCACTTT.

This clonotype occurred many times. This sequence joins TRBV7-8 and TRBJ2-2; a weak D match, TRBD1 (5 bases). Deletions cut 1 base from V and 0 bases from J, with 6 bases between. Germline V gene sequence: CDR1 SGHVS, CDR2 FQNEAQ. This CDR3 comprises 15 residues. The CDR3 sequence is CASSLDRPNTGELFF. The CDR3 DNA follows: TGTGCCAGCAGCTTAGACAGGCCGAACACCGGGGAGCTGTTTTTT.

This clonotype was seen more than once but under ten times. V gene TRBV20-1 combines with J gene TRBJ2-7; D may be TRBD2 (6 bases). Trimming took 6 bases from V and 7 from J, leaving 22 bases between them. Germline CDR1 and CDR2: DFQATT and SNEGSKA (reference sequence). This CDR3 region has 14 residues. CDR3 nucleotide sequence: TGCAGTGCCTATCCTCCGGCGTCAGGGAGGGAGCAGTACTTC. It is translated as CSAYPPASGREQYF.

CDR3 sequence reads: CAYITRDSGANVLTF. For the CDR3, the DNA is TGTGCCTATATAACTAGAGACTCTGGGGCCAACGTCCTGACTTTC. This rearrangement joins TRBV30 to TRBJ2-6; D perhaps matches TRBD2 (5 bases). Per the germline V gene, CDR1 is GTSNPN and CDR2 is SVGIG (reference sequence). The CDR3 is 15 residues long. The ends were cut back, 7 bases at V and 0 bases at J, with 13 bases in the middle. The variable domain in full, with the rest retrieved from reference TRBV30 and TRBJ2-6, is SQTIHQWPATLVQPVGSPLSLECTVEGTSNPNLYWYRQAAGRGLQLLFYSVGIGQISSEVPQNLSASRPQDRQFILSSKKLLLSDSGFYLCAYITRDSGANVLTFGAGSRLTVL.

This clonotype was recorded many times. The rearrangement links TRBV5-6 to TRBJ1-1, with 8 bases lining up with TRBD1. CDR1 SGHDT and CDR2 YYEEEE come from the germline V gene. The V gene end was trimmed by 2 bases and the J gene end by 7 bases; junction bases not matched to a gene: 1. The CDR3 loop spans 12 amino acids. The CDR3 reads CASSLQGGEAFF. The CDR3 DNA reads TGTGCCAGCAGCTTACAGGGGGGTGAAGCTTTCTTT.

This clonotype showed up just a few times. The chain couples TRBV5-1 to TRBJ1-2; D remains unclear. Germline CDR1 is SGHRS and CDR2 is YFSETQ. The V end lost 0 bases, the J end lost 2 bases, and 11 bases lay between the germline ends. The CDR3 is 15 residues long. The DNA of the CDR3 is TGCGCCAGCAGCTTGGACGGAGGAGAGAACTATGGCTACACCTTC. It translates to CASSLDGGENYGYTF.